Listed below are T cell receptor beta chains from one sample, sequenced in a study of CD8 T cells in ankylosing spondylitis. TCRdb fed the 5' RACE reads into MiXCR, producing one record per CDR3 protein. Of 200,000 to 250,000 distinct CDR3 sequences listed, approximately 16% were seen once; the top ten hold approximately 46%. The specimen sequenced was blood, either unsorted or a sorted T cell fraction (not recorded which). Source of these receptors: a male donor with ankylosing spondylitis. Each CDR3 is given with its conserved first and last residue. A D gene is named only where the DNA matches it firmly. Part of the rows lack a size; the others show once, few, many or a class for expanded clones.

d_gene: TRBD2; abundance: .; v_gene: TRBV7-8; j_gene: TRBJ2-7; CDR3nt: TGTGCCAGCAGCTTAGCGTGGACTAGCGGGAAAAGCTCCTACGAGCAGTACTTC; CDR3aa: CASSLAWTSGKSSYEQYF
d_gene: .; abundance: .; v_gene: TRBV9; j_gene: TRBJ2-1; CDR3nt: TGTGCCAGCAGCGTATCTGGGACTGCCTACAATGAGCAGTTCTTC; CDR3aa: CASSVSGTAYNEQFF
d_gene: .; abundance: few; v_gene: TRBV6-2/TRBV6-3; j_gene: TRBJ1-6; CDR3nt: TGTGCCAGCGGTAGACCCTGGAATTCACCCCTCCACTTT; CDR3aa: CASGRPWNSPLHF
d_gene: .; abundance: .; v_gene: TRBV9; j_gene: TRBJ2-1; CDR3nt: TGTGCCAGCAGCGTATTTGGTTTAAGGGAAGCATACAATGAGCAGTTCTTC; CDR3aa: CASSVFGLREAYNEQFF
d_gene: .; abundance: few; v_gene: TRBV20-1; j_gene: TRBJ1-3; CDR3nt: TGCAGTGCTAGAGATTTAGACTCTGGAAACACCATATATTTT; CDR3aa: CSARDLDSGNTIYF
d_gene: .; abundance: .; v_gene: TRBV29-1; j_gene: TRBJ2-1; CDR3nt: TGCAGCCTGGCCGGGACCTCCTACAATGAGCAGTTCTTC; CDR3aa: CSLAGTSYNEQFF
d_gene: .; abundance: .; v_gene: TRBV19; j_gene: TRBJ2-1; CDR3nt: TGTGCCAGTAGTCGTCCGACGGGGTACTCCTACAATGAGCAGTTCTTC; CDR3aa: CASSRPTGYSYNEQFF
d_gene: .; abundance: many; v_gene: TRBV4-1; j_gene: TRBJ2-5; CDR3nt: TGCGCCAGCAGCCAAGACTCCTCGGGACAACTACCGCAAGAGACCCAGTACTTC; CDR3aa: CASSQDSSGQLPQETQYF
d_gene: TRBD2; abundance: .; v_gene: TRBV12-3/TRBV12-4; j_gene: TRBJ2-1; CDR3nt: TGTGCCAGCAGTCTAGCGGGAGAGAAGTTCTTC; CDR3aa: CASSLAGEKFF
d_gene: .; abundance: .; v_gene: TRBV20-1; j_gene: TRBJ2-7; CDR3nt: TGCAGTGCTAGAGATGGCAACTCCTACGAGCAGTACTTC; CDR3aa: CSARDGNSYEQYF
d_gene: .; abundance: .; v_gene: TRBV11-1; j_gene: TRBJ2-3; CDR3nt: TGTGCCAGCAGCTTAGCGTCGGGTTCGAGCTGGAAGGGGGGCACAGATACGCAGTATTTT; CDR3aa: CASSLASGSSWKGGTDTQYF
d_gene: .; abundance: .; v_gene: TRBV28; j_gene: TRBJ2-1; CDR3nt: TGTGCCAGCAGACTAGCCCCACCCGGGGGCGATGAGCAGTTCTTC; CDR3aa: CASRLAPPGGDEQFF
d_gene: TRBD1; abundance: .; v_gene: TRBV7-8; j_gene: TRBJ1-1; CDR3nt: TGTGCCAGCAGCCCCCAGGGGGGGGACACTGAAGCTTTCTTT; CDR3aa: CASSPQGGDTEAFF
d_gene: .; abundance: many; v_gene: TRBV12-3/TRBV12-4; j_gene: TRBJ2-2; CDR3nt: TGTGCCAGCAGTTCCGGGGAGCTGTTTTTT; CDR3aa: CASSSGELFF
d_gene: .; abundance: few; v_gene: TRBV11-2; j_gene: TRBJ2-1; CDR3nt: TGTGCCAGCAGCCAAGGAGACTTCTACAATGAGCAGTTCTTC; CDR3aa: CASSQGDFYNEQFF
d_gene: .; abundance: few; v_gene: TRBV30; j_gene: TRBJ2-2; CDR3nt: TGTGCCTGGATTGAGGACACCGGGGAGCTGTTTTTT; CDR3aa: CAWIEDTGELFF
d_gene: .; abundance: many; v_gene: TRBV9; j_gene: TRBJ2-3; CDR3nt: TGTGCCAGCAGCGCCATCCTAGGAGGTGATACGCAGTATTTT; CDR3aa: CASSAILGGDTQYF
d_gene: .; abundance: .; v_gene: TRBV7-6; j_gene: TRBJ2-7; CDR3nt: TGTGCCAGCAGCTTATGGGGCTCCGTGGACGAGCAGTACTTC; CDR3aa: CASSLWGSVDEQYF
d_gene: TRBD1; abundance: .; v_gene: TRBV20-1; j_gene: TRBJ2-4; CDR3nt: TGCAGTGCTTGGGACAGGGTGATTCATCTAGCCAAAAACATTCAGTACTTC; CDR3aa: CSAWDRVIHLAKNIQYF
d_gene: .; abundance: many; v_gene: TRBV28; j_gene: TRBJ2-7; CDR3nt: TGTGCCAGCAGTTTTCGGGCAGGAGACTCCTACGAGCAGTACTTC; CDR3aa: CASSFRAGDSYEQYF
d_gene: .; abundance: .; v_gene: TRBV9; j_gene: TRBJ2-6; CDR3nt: TGTGCCAGCAGCGTAGTAAGGGGAGGAGCTGGGGCCAACGTCCTGACTTTC; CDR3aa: CASSVVRGGAGANVLTF
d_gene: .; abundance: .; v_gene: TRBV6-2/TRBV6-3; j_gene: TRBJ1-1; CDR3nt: TGTGCCAGCACCCTGGACCCCGACAGGCTGAACACTGAAGCTTTCTTT; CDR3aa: CASTLDPDRLNTEAFF
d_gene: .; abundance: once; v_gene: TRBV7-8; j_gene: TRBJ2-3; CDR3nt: TGTGCCAGCAGCGAAATAGGGGGCCGGGGGGTGGAGTATTTT; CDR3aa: CASSEIGGRGVEYF
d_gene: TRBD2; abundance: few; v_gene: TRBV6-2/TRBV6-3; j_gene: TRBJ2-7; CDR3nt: TGTGCCAGCAGTGGGCCGGGACTAGCGGCTTACGAGCAGTACTTC; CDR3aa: CASSGPGLAAYEQYF
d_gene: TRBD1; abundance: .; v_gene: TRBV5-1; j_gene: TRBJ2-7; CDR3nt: TGCGCCAGCAGCCCCGGGGATCGGACAGGGTACGAGCAGTACTTC; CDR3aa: CASSPGDRTGYEQYF
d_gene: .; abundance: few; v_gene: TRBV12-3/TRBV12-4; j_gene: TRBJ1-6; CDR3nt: TGTGCCAGCAGTTCCCCGGGCCTCTGGGCCCTCCACTTT; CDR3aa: CASSSPGLWALHF
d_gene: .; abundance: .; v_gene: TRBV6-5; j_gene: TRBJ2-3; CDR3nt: TGTGCCAGCAGTTACAGGGAGACAGATACGCAGTATTTT; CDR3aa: CASSYRETDTQYF
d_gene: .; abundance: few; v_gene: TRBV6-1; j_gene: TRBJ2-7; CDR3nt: TGTGCCAGCAGTGAAGGGCCAGGAGGAACCTACGAGCAGTACTTC; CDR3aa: CASSEGPGGTYEQYF
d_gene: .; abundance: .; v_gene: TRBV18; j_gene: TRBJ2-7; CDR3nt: TGTGCCAGCTCACCTTCCGATGGGACCTACGAGCAGTACTTC; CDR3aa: CASSPSDGTYEQYF
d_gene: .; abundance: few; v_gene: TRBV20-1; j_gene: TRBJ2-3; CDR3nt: TGCAGTGCTAGAGATCCGGGGCAGGTGGTTATGGCCAAGAGCACAGATACGCAGTATTTT; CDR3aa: CSARDPGQVVMAKSTDTQYF
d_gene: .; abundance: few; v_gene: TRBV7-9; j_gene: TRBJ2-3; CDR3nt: TGTGCCAGCAGCCCACAGGCAGACAGCACAGATACGCAGTATTTT; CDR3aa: CASSPQADSTDTQYF
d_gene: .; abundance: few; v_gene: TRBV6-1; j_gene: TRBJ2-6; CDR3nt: TGTGCCAGCAGTCTCACAAGGGGAGCTGGGGCCAACGTCCTGACTTTC; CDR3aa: CASSLTRGAGANVLTF
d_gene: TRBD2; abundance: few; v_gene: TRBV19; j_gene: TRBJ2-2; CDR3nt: TGTGCCAGTAGTATTCGGGAGGTCACCGGGGAGCTGTTTTTT; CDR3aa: CASSIREVTGELFF
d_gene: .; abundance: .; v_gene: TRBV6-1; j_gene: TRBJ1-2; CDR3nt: TGTGCCAGTCGGTTCGGGGAAGGAAACTATGGCTACACCTTC; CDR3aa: CASRFGEGNYGYTF
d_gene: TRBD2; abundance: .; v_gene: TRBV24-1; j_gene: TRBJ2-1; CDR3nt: TGTGCCACCAGTGACGTAAGCGGGAGCTCCTACAATGAGCAGTTCTTC; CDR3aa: CATSDVSGSSYNEQFF
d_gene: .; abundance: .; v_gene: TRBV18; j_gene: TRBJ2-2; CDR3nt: TGTGCCAGCTCACCAACGGGGGAGACCACCGGGGAGCTGTTTTTT; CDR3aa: CASSPTGETTGELFF
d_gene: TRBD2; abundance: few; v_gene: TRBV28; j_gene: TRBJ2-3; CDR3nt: TGTGCCAGCAGTTTTTTAGCGGGATCTGGAGATACGCAGTATTTT; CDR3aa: CASSFLAGSGDTQYF
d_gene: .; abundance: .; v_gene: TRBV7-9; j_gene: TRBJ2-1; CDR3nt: TGTGCCAGCAGCGCTCGGGACCACTCCTACAATGAGCAGTTCTTC; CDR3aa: CASSARDHSYNEQFF
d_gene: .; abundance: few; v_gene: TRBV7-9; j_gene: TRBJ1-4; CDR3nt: TGTGCCAGCAGTGCGGATGATATCTCCAATGAAAAACTGTTTTTT; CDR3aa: CASSADDISNEKLFF
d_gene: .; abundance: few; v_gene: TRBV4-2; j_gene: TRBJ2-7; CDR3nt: TGTGCCAGCAGCCAAGAGGACTTCTACGAGCAGTACTTC; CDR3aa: CASSQEDFYEQYF
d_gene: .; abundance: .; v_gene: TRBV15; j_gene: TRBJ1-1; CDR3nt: TGTGCCACCAACGGGGCGGTGAACACTGAAGCTTTCTTT; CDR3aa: CATNGAVNTEAFF
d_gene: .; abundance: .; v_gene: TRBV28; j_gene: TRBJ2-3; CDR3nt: TGTGCCAGCAGTCAGGAGGGGGGGGCGGATACGCAGTATTTT; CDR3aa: CASSQEGGADTQYF
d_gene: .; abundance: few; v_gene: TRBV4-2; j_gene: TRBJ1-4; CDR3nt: TGTGCCAGCAGCCAAGATTACGGCGGGGGGAGTAGACTAGATGAAAAACTGTTTTTT; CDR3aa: CASSQDYGGGSRLDEKLFF
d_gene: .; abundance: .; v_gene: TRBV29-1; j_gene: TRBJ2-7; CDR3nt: TGCAGCGCCAAAGGGCTAGACTACGAGCAGTACTTC; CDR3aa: CSAKGLDYEQYF
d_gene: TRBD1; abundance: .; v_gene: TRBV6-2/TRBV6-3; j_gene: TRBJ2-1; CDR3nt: TGTGCCAGCAGTTACTGGGGACAGGGGAGTGAGCAGTTCTTC; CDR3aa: CASSYWGQGSEQFF
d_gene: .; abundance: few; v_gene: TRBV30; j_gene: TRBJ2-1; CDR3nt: TGTGCCTCCGACTACAGCTCCTACAATGAGCAGTTCTTC; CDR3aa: CASDYSSYNEQFF
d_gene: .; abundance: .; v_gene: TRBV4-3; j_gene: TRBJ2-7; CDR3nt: TGCGCCAGCAGCCAGGATGAACACTCCTACGAGCAGTACTTC; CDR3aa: CASSQDEHSYEQYF
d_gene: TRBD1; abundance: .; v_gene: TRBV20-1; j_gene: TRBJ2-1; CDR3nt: TGCAGTGCTAGAGATTCCCTATCGACAGGGACCCGGATCTCCTACAATGAGCAGTTCTTC; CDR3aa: CSARDSLSTGTRISYNEQFF
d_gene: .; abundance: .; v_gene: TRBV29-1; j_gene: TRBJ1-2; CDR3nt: TGCAGCTCCCCCTCCGGGGAGGGGAATGGCTACACCTTC; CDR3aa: CSSPSGEGNGYTF
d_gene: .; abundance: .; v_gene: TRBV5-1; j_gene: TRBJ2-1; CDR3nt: TGCGCCAGCAGCTTTTCCGTGTACAATGAGCAGTTCTTC; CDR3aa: CASSFSVYNEQFF
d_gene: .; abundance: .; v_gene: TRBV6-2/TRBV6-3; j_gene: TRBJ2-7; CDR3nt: TGTGCCAGCAGTTACTCGTGGGAGTTTAGGGTCGAGCAGTACTTC; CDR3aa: CASSYSWEFRVEQYF
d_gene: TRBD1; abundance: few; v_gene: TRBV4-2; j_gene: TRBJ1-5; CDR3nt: TGTGCCAGCAGCCAAGACAGGGGGGACGCCAATCAGCCCCAGCATTTT; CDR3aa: CASSQDRGDANQPQHF
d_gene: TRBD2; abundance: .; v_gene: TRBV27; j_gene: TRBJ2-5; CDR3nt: TGTGCCAGCAGTTTATTGGCTAGCGGGGGGTTTAATCAAGAGACCCAGTACTTC; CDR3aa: CASSLLASGGFNQETQYF
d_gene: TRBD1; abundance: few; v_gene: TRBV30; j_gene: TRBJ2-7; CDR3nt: TGTGCCTGGAACGGACAGGGGTACGAGCAGTACTTC; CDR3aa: CAWNGQGYEQYF
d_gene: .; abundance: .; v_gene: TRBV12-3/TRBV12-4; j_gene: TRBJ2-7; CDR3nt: TGTGCCAGCAGCCATGACAGAAACTACGAGCAGTACTTC; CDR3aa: CASSHDRNYEQYF